A selection of T cell receptor beta chains follows, all from one sample in a study of cytomegalovirus exposure and HLA in healthy donors. The protocol was immunoSEQ multiplex PCR, while the TCRdb copy is restricted to in-frame clones and leaves out a portion. The sample lists a few hundred thousand clones, roughly 88% occurring once. Source material: PBMCs. These receptors originate from a woman between 18 and 29 years old in good health and CMV-seronegative. Both conserved end residues are part of each CDR3. D genes are given only for firm matches. The listing skips clone size in some rows; elsewhere it reads once, few, many or a size class.

j_call | v_call | d_call | clone_size | cdr3_nt | cdr3_aa
TRBJ2-1 | TRBV7-3 | . | few | TGTGCCAGCAGCTTACTTGGTGGGAGTGGGTACAATGAGCAGTTCTTC | CASSLLGGSGYNEQFF
TRBJ2-1 | TRBV7-3 | TRBD2 | . | TGTGCCAGCAGCATCGGACTAGGCCAGTTCTTC | CASSIGLGQFF
TRBJ2-1 | TRBV7-9 | TRBD2 | . | TGTGCCAGCAGCTTAGCGGGCGCAGCGGGAGGGCCGAATGAGCAGTTCTTC | CASSLAGAAGGPNEQFF
TRBJ1-5 | TRBV19 | . | . | TGTGCCAGTAGTATAGTAGGGGGTCAGCCCCAGCATTTT | CASSIVGGQPQHF
TRBJ1-5 | TRBV15 | TRBD1 | . | TGTGCCACCAGCAGAGATGGTGGGACAGGGGTGGAGCAGCCCCAGCATTTT | CATSRDGGTGVEQPQHF
TRBJ1-5 | TRBV28 | . | . | TGTGCCAGCAGTTTTCTACCGGGGGGCGGTTCCCAGCATTTT | CASSFLPGGGSQHF
TRBJ1-1 | TRBV9 | . | . | TGTGCCAGCAGCGCTGACAGTCCTACTGAAGCTTTCTTT | CASSADSPTEAFF
TRBJ1-5 | TRBV11-2 | . | . | TGTGCCAGCAGCTTAGGACAGCCCAATCAGCCCCAGCATTTT | CASSLGQPNQPQHF
TRBJ2-5 | TRBV6-5 | . | . | TGTGCCAGCAGACGGGATCGCCAAGAGACCCAGTACTTC | CASRRDRQETQYF
TRBJ2-5 | TRBV7-2 | TRBD2 | . | TGTGCCAGCAGCAAAGGGGCGGGAGTTCAAGAGACCCAGTACTTC | CASSKGAGVQETQYF
TRBJ2-3 | TRBV18 | . | . | TGTGCCAGCTCACCGGGGGGAGATTCGCAGTATTTT | CASSPGGDSQYF
TRBJ1-1 | TRBV7-2 | . | . | TGTGCCAGCAGCCCGCGGTTCACTGAAGCTTTCTTT | CASSPRFTEAFF
TRBJ2-5 | TRBV7-2 | . | . | TGTGCCAGCAGCAAAGGGGGTCTACGGGCCCAAGAGACCCAGTACTTC | CASSKGGLRAQETQYF
TRBJ2-7 | TRBV4-1 | TRBD1 | . | TGCGCCAGCAGCCGGGACAGACAATACGAGCAGTACTTC | CASSRDRQYEQYF
TRBJ2-7 | TRBV2 | . | . | TGTGCCAGCCTCCTTGGGCGGGATACCTACGAGCAGTACTTC | CASLLGRDTYEQYF
TRBJ2-5 | TRBV10-3 | TRBD2 | . | TGTGCCGCGGGGGGGTCTCAAGAGACCCAGTACTTC | CAAGGSQETQYF